This T cell receptor beta chain was recorded in a study of T cell repertoires in cytomegalovirus infection. General study findings and limits: In two of eight donors, the top clonotype was HLA-C-restricted CMV-specific.

TCRdb recomputed calls from the reads with MiXCR, one row per CDR3 protein. Among about 900,000 distinct CDR3 sequences, roughly 30% were seen once, and the ten largest hold about an eighth. This CDR3 is built from 13 residues. Germline lookup yields CDR1 DFQATT and CDR2 SNEGSKA (reference sequence). V lost 3 bases and J lost 5; bases outside the gene matches: 3. Comments on this clonotype: Its antigen remains unknown.

The clonotype comes from a human donor in good health (CMV status not recorded). Some clones in this sample may be carry-over from other donors' samples. The genes are TRBV20-1 and TRBJ2-1, with 8 bases that match TRBD2. The input for sequencing was cultured CD8+ T cells from PBMCs, taken from culture after CMV antigen stimulation. CDR3 nucleotide sequence: TGCAGTGCTAGCGGACTAGCCAACAATGAGCAGTTCTTC. As protein: CSASGLANNEQFF.